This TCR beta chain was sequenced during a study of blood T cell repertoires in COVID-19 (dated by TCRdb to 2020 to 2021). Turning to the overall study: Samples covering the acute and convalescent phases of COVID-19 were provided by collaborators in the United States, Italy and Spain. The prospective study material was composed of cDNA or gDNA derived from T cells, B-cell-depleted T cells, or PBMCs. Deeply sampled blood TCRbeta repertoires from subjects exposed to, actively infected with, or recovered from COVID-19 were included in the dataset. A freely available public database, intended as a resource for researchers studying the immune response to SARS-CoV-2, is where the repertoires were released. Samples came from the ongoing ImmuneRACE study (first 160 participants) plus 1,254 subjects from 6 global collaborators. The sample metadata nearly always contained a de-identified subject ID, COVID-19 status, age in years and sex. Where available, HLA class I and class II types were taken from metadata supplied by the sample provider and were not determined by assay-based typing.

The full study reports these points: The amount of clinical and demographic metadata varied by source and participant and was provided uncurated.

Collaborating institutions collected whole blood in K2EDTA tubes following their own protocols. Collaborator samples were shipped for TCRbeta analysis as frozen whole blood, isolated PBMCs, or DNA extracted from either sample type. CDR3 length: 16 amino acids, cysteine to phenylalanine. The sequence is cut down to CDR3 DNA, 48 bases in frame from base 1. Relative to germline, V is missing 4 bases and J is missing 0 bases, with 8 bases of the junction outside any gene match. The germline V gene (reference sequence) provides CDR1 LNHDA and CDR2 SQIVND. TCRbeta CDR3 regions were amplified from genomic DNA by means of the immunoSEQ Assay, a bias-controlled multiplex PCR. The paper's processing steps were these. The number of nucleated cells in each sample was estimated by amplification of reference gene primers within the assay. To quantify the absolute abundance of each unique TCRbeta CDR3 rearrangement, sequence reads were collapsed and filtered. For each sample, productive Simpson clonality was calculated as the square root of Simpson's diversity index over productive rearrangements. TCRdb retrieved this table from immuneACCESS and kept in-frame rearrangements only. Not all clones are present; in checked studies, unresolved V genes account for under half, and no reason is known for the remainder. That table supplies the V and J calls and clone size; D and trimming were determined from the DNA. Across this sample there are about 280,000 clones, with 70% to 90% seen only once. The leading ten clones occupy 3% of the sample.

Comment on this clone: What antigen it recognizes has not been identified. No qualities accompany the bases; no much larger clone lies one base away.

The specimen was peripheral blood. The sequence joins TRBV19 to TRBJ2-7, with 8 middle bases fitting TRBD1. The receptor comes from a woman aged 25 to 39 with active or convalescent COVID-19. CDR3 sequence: CASSTRTGLSSYEQYF. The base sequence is TGTGCCAGTAGTACTCGGACAGGGCTAAGCTCCTACGAGCAGTACTTC.